Shown below are 14 T cell receptor beta chains from a single sample sequenced in a study of CD8 T cells in ankylosing spondylitis. TCRdb re-called the 5' RACE reads with MiXCR, one entry per CDR3 protein. The profile covers 120,000 to 150,000 distinct CDR3 sequences, with 7% to 9% appearing a single time and roughly 8% taken by the ten largest. Sample: synovial fluid, either unsorted or a sorted T cell fraction (not recorded which). The source is a male donor with ankylosing spondylitis.

J is TRBJ2-5 and V is TRBV4-1; TRBD1 might be the D (6 bases). The CDR3 has 15 residues. Germline-derived CDR1 and CDR2 are MGHRA and YSYEKL. Trimming cost V 4 bases and J 3 bases, with 15 bases left between them. CDR3 region: CASSLRLQGEETQYF. The CDR3 coding sequence is TGCGCCAGCAGCCTGCGTTTACAGGGAGAAGAGACCCAGTACTTC.

The sample holds many counts of this clonotype. The chain couples TRBV10-3 to TRBJ1-1, with D possibly matching TRBD1 (5 bases). Trimming left V 7 bases short and J 3 bases short, with 15 bases between. In germline, CDR1 is ENHRY, CDR2 SYGVKD. The CDR3 runs 14 residues. The CDR3 loop is CAIKVRGGDTEAFF. DNA of the CDR3: TGTGCCATCAAAGTGCGGGGAGGGGACACTGAAGCTTTCTTT.

This clonotype was seen repeatedly, ten times or more. The V call is TRBV27, the J call TRBJ2-7, with 7 bases aligning to TRBD1. Germline lookup yields CDR1 MNHEY and CDR2 SMNVEV (reference sequence). The CDR3 spans 15 residues. Unmatched junction bases numbered 8, after V lost 4 bases and J lost 2 bases. The CDR3 DNA sequence: TGTGCCAGCAGTTCCCTAGGGACAGCTACCTACGAGCAGTACTTC. It yields the protein CASSSLGTATYEQYF.

Only a few counts were recorded for this clonotype. The V gene is TRBV6-2 or TRBV6-3, the J gene TRBJ2-6, with a weak D call TRBD1 (5 bases). Germline CDR1 and CDR2: MNHEY and SVGEGT. This CDR3 region has 15 residues. V lost 6 bases to trimming and J lost 7 bases, with 16 bases between them. The CDR3 DNA reads TGTGCCAGCAGATATTCCGACAGTTTTGCCAACGTCCTGACTTTC. Amino acids: CASRYSDSFANVLTF.

The table lists this clonotype with a few counts. The chain combines TRBV28 with TRBJ2-3, with TRBD1 matching over 8 bases. Trimming took 3 bases from V and 1 from J; bases not matched to a gene: 3. The CDR3 consists of 15 residues. Germline V gives CDR1 MDHEN, CDR2 SYDVKM. The CDR3 DNA reads TGTGCCAGCAGTTTCTCGGACAGGGGCACAGATACGCAGTATTTT. Protein sequence: CASSFSDRGTDTQYF. Based on the CDR3 plus reference TRBV28 and TRBJ2-3, the full variable domain is DVKVTQSSRYLVKRTGEKVFLECVQDMDHENMFWYRQDPGLGLRLIYFSYDVKMKEKGDIPEGYSVSREKKERFSLILESASTNQTSMYLCASSFSDRGTDTQYFGPGTRLTVL.

This clonotype was observed a few times. The rearrangement links TRBV7-2 to TRBJ2-7; D gene ambiguous. Trimming took 0 bases from V and 1 from J, leaving 10 bases between them. In germline, CDR1 is SGHTA, CDR2 FQGNSA. CDR3 length: 15 amino acids. The CDR3 DNA reads as TGTGCCAGCAGCTTAGCCCTTCAAGGATCCTACGAGCAGTACTTC. Its translation is CASSLALQGSYEQYF.

Many counts were recorded for this clonotype. The chain has TRBV5-1 and TRBJ1-1; the D is unclear. Germline CDR1 reads SGHRS; CDR2 reads YFSETQ. This CDR3 spans 13 amino acids. The V end lost 4 bases, the J end lost 1 base, and 8 bases lay between the germline ends. The CDR3 loop reads CASSVQENTEAFF. The CDR3 DNA follows: TGCGCCAGCAGCGTTCAGGAGAACACTGAAGCTTTCTTT.

Many counts were recorded for this clonotype. The V gene is TRBV12-3 or TRBV12-4, the J gene TRBJ1-1; no reliable D call. Trimming stripped 6 bases from V and 6 bases from J, with 17 bases between. The length of the CDR3 is 14 residues. In nucleotides, the CDR3 is TGTGCCAGCAGACGGACCCCAGGCAGCGCTGAAGCTTTCTTT. Translated, it gives CASRRTPGSAEAFF.

This clonotype has a count of ten or more. V gene TRBV5-5 combines with J gene TRBJ2-3, with 7 nucleotides matching TRBD2. The V segment lost 0 bases and the J segment 2 bases; nucleotides outside the gene matches: 9. From germline, CDR1 is SGHKS and CDR2 YYEKEE (reference sequence). The length of the CDR3 is 17 residues. This CDR3 is CASSLEPLAVYTDTQYF. The CDR3 DNA reads TGTGCCAGCAGCTTGGAGCCCCTAGCGGTCTACACAGATACGCAGTATTTT.

This clonotype was observed many times. The CDR3 spells CASSPWDRGWNQPQHF. The CDR3 nucleotides are TGTGCCAGCAGCCCTTGGGACAGGGGGTGGAATCAGCCCCAGCATTTT. V and J are TRBV16 and TRBJ1-5, with TRBD1 matching over 11 bases. The junction had 6 bases not matched to a gene; V was cut back by 4 bases and J by 4 bases. This CDR3 is built from 16 residues. Germline assignment: CDR1 KGHSY and CDR2 FQNENV.

This clonotype was seen at least ten times. Compared with germline, one end of the junction differs, possibly owing to a read error. The chain combines TRBV7-2 with TRBJ2-3, with D perhaps given as TRBD1 or TRBD2 (5 bases each). The germline V gene has CDR1 SGHTA and CDR2 FQGNSA. The CDR3 covers 13 residues. The DNA for the CDR3 is TGTGCCAGCAGCTTAGTAGAGGGGACCCCCCTGCCTTTT. Amino acid sequence: CASSLVEGTPLPF.

The chain carries TRBV29-1 and TRBJ2-7, with TRBD1 matching 9 bases. The germline V gene encodes CDR1 SQVTM and CDR2 ANQGSEA. The CDR3 contains 15 residues. V shed 5 bases and J 0 bases; nucleotides not matched to a gene: 8. The CDR3 nucleotides are TGCAGCGTTCTATTGACAGGGGGGTTCTCCTACGAGCAGTACTTC. Translation: CSVLLTGGFSYEQYF.

This chain joins TRBV5-6 and TRBJ1-2; no clear D gene. Trimming left V 0 bases short and J 0 bases short, with 12 bases between. CDR3 size: 16 residues. The germline gives CDR1 SGHDT, CDR2 YYEEEE. CDR3: CASSLESKGPNYGYTF. Here the CDR3 DNA reads TGTGCCAGCAGCTTGGAAAGTAAGGGTCCTAACTATGGCTACACCTTC.

This clonotype was observed a handful of times. This rearrangement joins TRBV24-1 to TRBJ2-1; D ambiguous. The CDR3 is 14 amino acids. Trimming removed 6 bases from V and 8 bases from J, with 16 bases in between. Per germline, CDR1 KGHDR and CDR2 SFDVKD. CDR3 nucleotides: TGTGCCACCAGTAAAACCGTGCGACCCCATGAGCAGTTCTTC. The encoded protein is CATSKTVRPHEQFF.